These T cell receptor beta chains were read from a single sample in a study of post-analysis software for immune sequencing data. TCRdb re-analysed the PCR reads in MiXCR, keeping a single row per CDR3 protein. The sample has about 800,000 distinct CDR3 sequences, roughly 27% seen once. Sequences were obtained from blood. All receptors come from a girl between 10 and 17 years old with multiple sclerosis. Both conserved end residues are part of each CDR3. The order of the fields is CDR3 DNA, CDR3 protein, J gene, V gene, clone size, D gene. The D gene is left open where the match is weak. A clone size is listed for some rows: how often the clone was seen (once, few, many), or a class if it is expanded.

cdr3_nt: TGCGCCAGCAGCTTTTGGACAGGGGGCAATCAGCCCCAGCATTTT
cdr3_aa: CASSFWTGGNQPQHF
j_call: TRBJ1-5
v_call: TRBV5-1
clone_size: NA
d_call: TRBD1

cdr3_nt: TGCGCCAGCAGCTTACTAGGACAGCCCGGTCACTATGGCTACACCTTC
cdr3_aa: CASSLLGQPGHYGYTF
j_call: TRBJ1-2
v_call: TRBV5-1
clone_size: few
d_call: NA

cdr3_nt: TGTGCCAGCAGTTACGTACGGGGGGCCAATCAGCCCCAGCATTTT
cdr3_aa: CASSYVRGANQPQHF
j_call: TRBJ1-5
v_call: TRBV6-5
clone_size: NA
d_call: NA

cdr3_nt: TGCAGTGCTAGGAAGGACAGGGACTATAGCAATCAGCCCCAGCATTTT
cdr3_aa: CSARKDRDYSNQPQHF
j_call: TRBJ1-5
v_call: TRBV20-1
clone_size: once
d_call: TRBD1

cdr3_nt: TGTGCCAGCAGTTTAGAAGGACAGCCCTACAATGAGCAGTTCTTC
cdr3_aa: CASSLEGQPYNEQFF
j_call: TRBJ2-1
v_call: TRBV12-3/TRBV12-4
clone_size: NA
d_call: NA

cdr3_nt: TGTGCCACCGGACTAGCGGGGGGCACAGATACGCAGTATTTT
cdr3_aa: CATGLAGGTDTQYF
j_call: TRBJ2-3
v_call: TRBV10-3
clone_size: few
d_call: TRBD2

cdr3_nt: TGCGCCAGCAGCTTTGGACAGGGAAGACAAGAGACCCAGTACTTC
cdr3_aa: CASSFGQGRQETQYF
j_call: TRBJ2-5
v_call: TRBV5-1
clone_size: few
d_call: TRBD1

cdr3_nt: TGTGCCAGCAGCCCGGAATCCACAGGGGAGGGGGAGACCCAGTACTTC
cdr3_aa: CASSPESTGEGETQYF
j_call: TRBJ2-5
v_call: TRBV7-6
clone_size: NA
d_call: NA

cdr3_nt: TGTGCCAGCAGTTTGGGACTAGGTCGCACAGATACGCAGTATTTT
cdr3_aa: CASSLGLGRTDTQYF
j_call: TRBJ2-3
v_call: TRBV12-3/TRBV12-4
clone_size: few
d_call: TRBD2

cdr3_nt: TGCAGCGTTGGGGAGGGTATTGAGCAGTTCTTC
cdr3_aa: CSVGEGIEQFF
j_call: TRBJ2-1
v_call: TRBV29-1
clone_size: many
d_call: TRBD2

cdr3_nt: TGCAGTGCTCTAAGTCACAGGGGGGAGACCCAGTACTTC
cdr3_aa: CSALSHRGETQYF
j_call: TRBJ2-5
v_call: TRBV20-1
clone_size: few
d_call: TRBD1

cdr3_nt: TGTGCCAGCAGTTACGGACAGGACTACAGTGAGCAGTTCTTC
cdr3_aa: CASSYGQDYSEQFF
j_call: TRBJ2-1
v_call: TRBV6-6
clone_size: many
d_call: NA

cdr3_nt: TGTGCCACCAGTGATATGACAGGGGATTACAATGAGCAGTTCTTC
cdr3_aa: CATSDMTGDYNEQFF
j_call: TRBJ2-1
v_call: TRBV24-1
clone_size: NA
d_call: TRBD1

cdr3_nt: TGTGCCAGCAGCTTAGAGGCTGGGTTCTCCTACGAGCAGTACTTC
cdr3_aa: CASSLEAGFSYEQYF
j_call: TRBJ2-7
v_call: TRBV11-2
clone_size: NA
d_call: NA

cdr3_nt: TGCAATGGACAGGGGGCAGGGACTGAAGCTTTCTTT
cdr3_aa: CNGQGAGTEAFF
j_call: TRBJ1-1
v_call: TRBV20-1
clone_size: once
d_call: TRBD1

cdr3_nt: TGCAGTGCCCCATACATTGGCAGGGAGTCTGAAGCTTTCTTT
cdr3_aa: CSAPYIGRESEAFF
j_call: TRBJ1-1
v_call: TRBV20-1
clone_size: NA
d_call: NA

cdr3_nt: TGCGCCAGCAGCCTTAGCGGCCCTAGCACAGATACGCAGTATTTT
cdr3_aa: CASSLSGPSTDTQYF
j_call: TRBJ2-3
v_call: TRBV5-1
clone_size: NA
d_call: NA

cdr3_nt: TGTGCCAGCAGTGGAGGTAGCGGGGCGACAGATACGCAGTATTTT
cdr3_aa: CASSGGSGATDTQYF
j_call: TRBJ2-3
v_call: TRBV2
clone_size: NA
d_call: TRBD2

cdr3_nt: TGTGCCAGCAAAGGGGCAGGGCAAACCTACGAGCAGTACTTC
cdr3_aa: CASKGAGQTYEQYF
j_call: TRBJ2-7
v_call: TRBV6-5
clone_size: few
d_call: NA

cdr3_nt: TGTGCCAGCAGTCAGGGGAGCGGGAGTGTGCAGACCCAGTACTTC
cdr3_aa: CASSQGSGSVQTQYF
j_call: TRBJ2-5
v_call: TRBV7-2
clone_size: few
d_call: TRBD2

cdr3_nt: TGCAGCGGCGGCCTAGGGAACGAGCAGTACTTC
cdr3_aa: CSGGLGNEQYF
j_call: TRBJ2-7
v_call: TRBV29-1
clone_size: many
d_call: NA

cdr3_nt: TGTGCCACGGGACAGGGGGCGATCGGCGATCCGGCTGAAGCTTTCTTT
cdr3_aa: CATGQGAIGDPAEAFF
j_call: TRBJ1-1
v_call: TRBV6-1
clone_size: NA
d_call: TRBD1

cdr3_nt: TGTGCCAGCAGCATAAGGTCCAGGGTTGATTTTTGGACTGAAGCTTTCTTT
cdr3_aa: CASSIRSRVDFWTEAFF
j_call: TRBJ1-1
v_call: TRBV7-2
clone_size: once
d_call: NA

cdr3_nt: TGCAGCCTCGGGACAGGGCAACAGCCCCTGCATTTT
cdr3_aa: CSLGTGQQPLHF
j_call: TRBJ1-5
v_call: TRBV20-1
clone_size: NA
d_call: TRBD1

cdr3_nt: TGTGCCAGCAGTCAAACAGGGGGCCCGGTCGACCAAGAGACCCAGTACTTC
cdr3_aa: CASSQTGGPVDQETQYF
j_call: TRBJ2-5
v_call: TRBV6-2/TRBV6-3
clone_size: NA
d_call: TRBD1

cdr3_nt: TGCGCCAGCACCTTACTAGCGGATACCGGGGAGCTGTTTTTT
cdr3_aa: CASTLLADTGELFF
j_call: TRBJ2-2
v_call: TRBV10-2
clone_size: NA
d_call: TRBD2